These 4 T cell receptor beta chains originate from one sample sequenced in a study of response to subunit inactivated influenza vaccine. In TCRdb, the RT-PCR reads were re-called with MiXCR into one record per CDR3 protein. The table shows about 570,000 distinct CDR3 sequences, with about 10% occurring only once. This sample also appeared in a second study, on T cells expressing NK-cell markers. Per that study: TCR beta cDNA was generated via 5'RACE template switching incorporating UMIs.

The source material was PBMCs from blood, sampled on the day of vaccination. The receptor set was obtained from a man between 50 and 59 years old who received an inactivated influenza vaccine.

This clonotype was counted a few times. The chain is built from TRBV5-1 and TRBJ2-3; 12 bases map to TRBD2. The CDR3 runs to 16 residues. Per the germline V gene, CDR1 is SGHRS and CDR2 is YFSETQ. V was clipped by 1 base and J by 4 bases; unmatched bases: 4. The CDR3 loop is CASSLTSGRYPDTQYF. In nucleotides, the CDR3 is TGCGCCAGCAGCTTGACTAGCGGGAGGTACCCAGATACGCAGTATTTT.

The sample holds many counts of this clonotype. V and J are TRBV20-1 and TRBJ2-5; no reliable D call. V was shortened by 5 bases and J by 5 bases, with 9 bases between the two germline ends. This CDR3 has 11 amino acids. Germline lookup yields CDR1 DFQATT and CDR2 SNEGSKA (reference sequence). The CDR3 reads CSAPHVETQYF. The CDR3 DNA sequence: TGCAGTGCTCCCCACGTGGAGACCCAGTACTTC.

This clonotype was seen a handful of times. The chain has TRBV12-3 or TRBV12-4 and TRBJ2-1, with no clear D. The CDR3 spans 15 residues. V shed 0 bases and J shed 2 bases, with 8 bases lying between them. In DNA form, the CDR3 reads TGTGCCAGCAGTTTAGCTCCGACACCCTACAATGAGCAGTTCTTC. Its translation is CASSLAPTPYNEQFF.

This clonotype has more than one count but fewer than ten. The CDR3 nucleotides are TGTGCCAGCACCCCATCCCCCGGGAGAGGGTCCTACGAGCAGTACTTC. Amino acids: CASTPSPGRGSYEQYF. The V and J genes are TRBV5-5 and TRBJ2-7; D is possibly TRBD2 (6 bases). Germline lookup yields CDR1 SGHKS and CDR2 YYEKEE (reference sequence). The CDR3 sequence is 16 residues long. The V and J ends lost 6 bases and 1 base respectively, with 20 bases between them.